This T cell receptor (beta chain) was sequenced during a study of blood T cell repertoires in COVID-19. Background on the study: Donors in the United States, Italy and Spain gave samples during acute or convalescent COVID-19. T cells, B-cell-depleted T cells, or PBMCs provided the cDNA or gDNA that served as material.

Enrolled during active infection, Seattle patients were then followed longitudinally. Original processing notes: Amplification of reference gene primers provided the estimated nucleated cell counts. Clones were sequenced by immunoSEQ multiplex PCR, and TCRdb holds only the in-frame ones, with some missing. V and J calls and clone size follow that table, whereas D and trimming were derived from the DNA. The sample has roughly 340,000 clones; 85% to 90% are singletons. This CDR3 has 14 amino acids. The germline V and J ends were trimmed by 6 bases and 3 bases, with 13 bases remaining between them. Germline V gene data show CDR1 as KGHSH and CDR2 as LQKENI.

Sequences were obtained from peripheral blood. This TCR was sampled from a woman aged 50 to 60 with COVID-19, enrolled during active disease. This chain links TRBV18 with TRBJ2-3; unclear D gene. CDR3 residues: CASSTYTETDTQYF. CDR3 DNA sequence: TGTGCCAGCTCCACGTATACAGAAACAGATACGCAGTATTTT.